The clone carrying this TCR delta chain qualifies as medium-sized (0.01 to 0.1%). Germline CDR1 reads GEAIGNYY; CDR2 reads EKD. The CDR3 totals 20 residues. The V segment lost 3 bases and the J segment 0 bases; nucleotides outside the gene matches: 12. This record belongs to a study of gamma-delta chains in newborns, infants, children. Study background: Polyclonal expansion of innate γδ T cells after birth follows microbial exposure.

TCRdb called clones from the reads again using CATT. Of roughly 7,200 delta-chain clones listed, less than 0.75% are singletons. The chain combines TRDV2 with TRDJ3, with TRDD3 identical over 8 bases. This clonotype originated in a child who was a newborn, infant or young child, either healthy, febrile or measles-vaccinated (not recorded which). The sample taken for sequencing was blood. CDR3 nucleotides: TGTGCCTGTGACCACCTTACTGGGGGCTCTAGCTCCTGGGACACCCGACAGATGTTTTTC. Translated, it gives CACDHLTGGSSSWDTRQMFF.